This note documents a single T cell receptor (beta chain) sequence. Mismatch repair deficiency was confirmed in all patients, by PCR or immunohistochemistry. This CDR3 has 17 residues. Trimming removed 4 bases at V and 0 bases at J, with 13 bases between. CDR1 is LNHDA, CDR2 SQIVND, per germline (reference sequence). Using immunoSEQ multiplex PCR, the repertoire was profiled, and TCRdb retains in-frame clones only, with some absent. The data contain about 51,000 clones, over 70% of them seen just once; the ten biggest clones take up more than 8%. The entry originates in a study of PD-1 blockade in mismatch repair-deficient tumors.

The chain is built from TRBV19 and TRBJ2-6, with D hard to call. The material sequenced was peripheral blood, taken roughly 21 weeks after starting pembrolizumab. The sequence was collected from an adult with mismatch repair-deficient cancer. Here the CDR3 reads CASSKQIGDSGANVLTF. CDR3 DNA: TGTGCCAGTAGTAAACAGATTGGGGACTCTGGGGCCAACGTCCTGACTTTC. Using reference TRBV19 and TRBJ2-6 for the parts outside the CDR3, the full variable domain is DGGITQSPKYLFRKEGQNVTLSCEQNLNHDAMYWYRQDPGQGLRLIYYSQIVNDFQKGDIAEGYSVSREKKESFPLTVTSAQKNPTAFYLCASSKQIGDSGANVLTFGAGSRLTVL.